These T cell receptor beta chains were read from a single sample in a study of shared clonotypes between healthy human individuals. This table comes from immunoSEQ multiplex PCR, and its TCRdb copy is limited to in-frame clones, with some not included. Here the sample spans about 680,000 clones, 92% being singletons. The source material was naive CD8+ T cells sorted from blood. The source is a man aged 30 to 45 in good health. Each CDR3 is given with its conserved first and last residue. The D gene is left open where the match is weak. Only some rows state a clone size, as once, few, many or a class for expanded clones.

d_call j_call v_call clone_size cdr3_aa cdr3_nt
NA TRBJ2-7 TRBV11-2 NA CASSDRGRGPYEQYF TGTGCCAGCAGCGATAGGGGGCGGGGACCCTACGAGCAGTACTTC
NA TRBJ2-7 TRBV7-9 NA CASSLPRPRNEQYF TGTGCCAGCAGCCTACCTCGGCCGAGGAACGAGCAGTACTTC
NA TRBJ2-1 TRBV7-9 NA CASSPSKSSSSYNEQFF TGTGCCAGCAGCCCGTCCAAGTCCTCGAGCTCCTACAATGAGCAGTTCTTC
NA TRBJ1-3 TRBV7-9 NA CASISTRDPGDTIYF TGTGCCAGCATTAGTACCCGGGATCCCGGGGACACCATATATTTT
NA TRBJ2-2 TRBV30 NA CAWSVGDLRVWTGELFF TGTGCCTGGAGTGTGGGGGACCTCAGGGTCTGGACCGGGGAGCTGTTTTTT
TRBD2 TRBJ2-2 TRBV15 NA CATSRDLGGTAGELFF TGTGCCACCAGCAGAGATCTCGGGGGGACGGCCGGGGAGCTGTTTTTT
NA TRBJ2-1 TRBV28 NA CASSLGEQFF TGTGCCAGCAGTTTGGGTGAGCAGTTCTTC
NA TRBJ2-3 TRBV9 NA CASSRISGNQHTDTQYF TGTGCCAGCAGCCGGATCTCAGGGAACCAACACACAGATACGCAGTATTTT
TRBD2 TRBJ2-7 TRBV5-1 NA CASSLAGRASSFRGTGEQYF TGCGCCAGCAGCTTGGCCGGGAGGGCCTCTTCCTTTCGGGGTACAGGGGAGCAGTACTTC
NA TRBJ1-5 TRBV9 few CASSSQHHNQPQHF TGTGCCAGCAGCTCCCAACACCACAATCAGCCCCAGCATTTT
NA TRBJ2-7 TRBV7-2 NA CASSLEVGASYEQYF TGTGCCAGCAGCTTAGAAGTCGGCGCCTCCTACGAGCAGTACTTC
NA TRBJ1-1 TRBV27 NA CASSPRTALGTEAFF TGTGCCAGCAGTCCCCGGACAGCCCTGGGCACTGAAGCTTTCTTT
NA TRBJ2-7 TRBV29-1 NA CSAGTSANEQYF TGCAGCGCAGGGACCTCGGCCAACGAGCAGTACTTC
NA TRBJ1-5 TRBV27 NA CASSLSFSQPQHF TGTGCCAGCAGTTTATCGTTCAGTCAGCCCCAGCATTTT
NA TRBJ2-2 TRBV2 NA CASSVNSYTGELFF TGTGCCAGCAGTGTGAACAGTTACACCGGGGAGCTGTTTTTT
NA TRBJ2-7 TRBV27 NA CASSLGLDGSYEQYF TGTGCCAGCAGTTTAGGGTTGGACGGGAGTTACGAGCAGTACTTC